This TCR beta chain was documented in a study of OX40 agonist ivuxolimab in advanced cancers. CDR1 SNHLY and CDR2 FYNNEI come from the germline V gene. CDR3 length equals 14 residues. V was pared by 3 bases and J by 0 bases, with 7 bases between. Clones were sequenced by immunoSEQ multiplex PCR, and TCRdb holds only the in-frame ones, with some missing. Of roughly 54,000 clones listed, about 89% are singletons. The sequences come from CD4+ or CD8+ T cells sorted from blood, collected in a trial of the OX40 agonist ivuxolimab. The genes are TRBV2 and TRBJ2-3; tentatively, D is TRBD1 (6 bases). This sequence was found in an adult with an advanced solid tumor such as melanoma, head and neck, liver or kidney cancer. CDR3 sequence: CASSEGHSTDTQYF. As DNA, the CDR3 is TGTGCCAGCAGTGAGGGACACAGCACAGATACGCAGTATTTT.